A selection of T cell receptor beta chains follows, all from one sample in a study of identical twins. MiXCR was run by TCRdb on the 5' RACE reads, yielding one entry per CDR3 protein. The repertoire holds roughly 720,000 distinct CDR3 sequences, with around a sixth as singletons. The sample was also linked to a second study, of T cells expressing NK-cell markers.

Sequenced material: PBMCs. Every receptor here comes from a woman aged 18-29 years in good health. CDR3s include the opening cysteine and the closing phenylalanine or tryptophan. The D gene is left open where the match is weak. A clone size is listed for some rows: how often the clone was seen (once, few, many), or a class if it is expanded.

J gene,V gene,clone size,D gene,CDR3 DNA,CDR3 protein
TRBJ1-1,TRBV4-2,-,TRBD1,TGTGCCAGCACCCTAGACAGGGGAGTGGGCGCTGAAGCTTTCTTT,CASTLDRGVGAEAFF
TRBJ2-7,TRBV6-2/TRBV6-3,-,TRBD2,TGTGCCAGCAGTTACGTGGGAGGGCGTCGTGAGCAGTACTTC,CASSYVGGRREQYF
TRBJ2-5,TRBV20-1,few,-,TGCAGTGCTAGAGGCGGCGGGTTTCGAGAGACCCAGTACTTC,CSARGGGFRETQYF
TRBJ2-1,TRBV29-1,-,-,TGCAGCGTTGCGGTAAGCGGGACAGTCAGCGAGCAGTTCTTC,CSVAVSGTVSEQFF
TRBJ1-2,TRBV6-5,-,-,TGTGCCAGCAGTTACTCTGTAGGGAGGAAGGACTATGGCTACACCTTC,CASSYSVGRKDYGYTF
TRBJ2-7,TRBV5-5,-,-,TGTGCCAGCAGCGCGGACAACTCCTACGAGCAGTACTTC,CASSADNSYEQYF
TRBJ1-1,TRBV14,-,-,TGTGCCAGCAGCCCGACGGGGCCTGAAGCTTTCTTT,CASSPTGPEAFF
TRBJ2-3,TRBV9,-,-,TGTGCCAGCAGCGTAGCCGTGGGAGGCGGTACGCAGTATTTT,CASSVAVGGGTQYF
TRBJ2-7,TRBV5-1,-,-,TGCGCCAGCAGCTTGGCAGGTTCGGTTTCCTACGAGCAGTACTTC,CASSLAGSVSYEQYF
TRBJ1-1,TRBV20-1,few,TRBD1,TGCAGTGCAGATAACAGGGGTACTGAAGCTTTCTTT,CSADNRGTEAFF
TRBJ2-5,TRBV12-3/TRBV12-4,few,TRBD2,TGTGCCAGCAGTTTTAGGGAGCGGGGGGACCAAGAGACCCAGTACTTC,CASSFRERGDQETQYF
TRBJ2-2,TRBV11-2,few,TRBD2,TGTGCCAGCAGCTTACTTCTAGCGGGCACCGGGGAGCTGTTTTTT,CASSLLLAGTGELFF
TRBJ2-7,TRBV20-1,few,-,TGCAGTGCTAGTAAGCCGGGGGAGCAGTACTTC,CSASKPGEQYF
TRBJ2-7,TRBV20-1,few,TRBD2,TGCAGTGCTAGGCAGCGGGGCAGCTCCTACGAGCAGTACTTC,CSARQRGSSYEQYF
TRBJ2-6,TRBV7-2,few,-,TGTGCCAGCAGCTTAGCAGGACCTGGGGCCAACGTCCTGACTTTC,CASSLAGPGANVLTF
TRBJ2-1,TRBV18,-,-,TGTGCCAGCTCACCATTACCACTAGGAGGGACCTACAATGAGCAGTTCTTC,CASSPLPLGGTYNEQFF
TRBJ2-4,TRBV7-2,-,-,TGTGCCAGCAGCTTAGCGCCGTCGCGGATGGACAAAAACATTCAGTACTTC,CASSLAPSRMDKNIQYF
TRBJ2-6,TRBV6-2/TRBV6-3,few,-,TGTGCCAGCATGCGGAACTGGGCCAACGTCCTGACTTTC,CASMRNWANVLTF
TRBJ2-7,TRBV10-3,few,-,TGTGCCATCAGGAAGGTAGCGGATTACGAGCAGTACTTC,CAIRKVADYEQYF
TRBJ2-7,TRBV21-1,-,-,TGTGCCGAGCAGGCACAGGGAAGCTTCTACGAGCAGTACTTC,CAEQAQGSFYEQYF
TRBJ2-3,TRBV6-6,few,-,TGTGCCAGCAGTTACCCGAGAGGAGATACGCAGTATTTT,CASSYPRGDTQYF
TRBJ2-7,TRBV5-1,few,TRBD1,TGCGCCAGCAGCGCCCAAAACAGGGGGTTCTACGAGCAGTACTTC,CASSAQNRGFYEQYF
TRBJ2-3,TRBV7-9,-,TRBD2,TGTGCCAGCAGCTTACGAGCGGGGGGGATCACAGATACGCAGTATTTT,CASSLRAGGITDTQYF
TRBJ2-1,TRBV5-1,few,-,TGCGCCAGCAGCTGGACAACCTCCTACAATGAGCAGTTCTTC,CASSWTTSYNEQFF
TRBJ2-1,TRBV7-9,-,-,TGTGCCAGCAGCTTAAAGGTGGATGAGCAGTTCTTC,CASSLKVDEQFF
TRBJ2-1,TRBV12-3/TRBV12-4,few,TRBD1,TGTGCCTGCAGTTCAACCGGGACAGGCCTAAGCTCCTACAATGAGCAGTTCTTC,CACSSTGTGLSSYNEQFF
TRBJ2-3,TRBV20-1,-,-,TGCAGTGCCAAGAAGGGGGGCTTCACAGATACGCAGTATTTT,CSAKKGGFTDTQYF
TRBJ1-1,TRBV20-1,few,-,TGCAGTGCTAGCCCCGGGGAATCGAACACTGAAGCTTTCTTT,CSASPGESNTEAFF
TRBJ2-5,TRBV6-4,-,TRBD2,TGTGCCAGCAGTCCCGGGTGGGGACTAGCGGGAGCCCACCAAGAGACCCAGTACTTC,CASSPGWGLAGAHQETQYF
TRBJ2-3,TRBV10-2,-,TRBD2,TGCGCCAGCAGTCAGCGGGAGGGCGCAGATACGCAGTATTTT,CASSQREGADTQYF
TRBJ2-7,TRBV29-1,-,TRBD1,TGCAGCGTTGAAGAACAGGGGGTAGGTGTTTACGAGCAGTACTTC,CSVEEQGVGVYEQYF
TRBJ2-4,TRBV20-1,-,-,TGCAGTGCTAGTCGAGGGTTAGCCAAAAACATTCAGTACTTC,CSASRGLAKNIQYF
TRBJ2-5,TRBV20-1,-,-,TGCAGTGCCCGGCCAGAGACCCAGTACTTC,CSARPETQYF
TRBJ2-5,TRBV29-1,-,-,TGCAGCGTTGGGTCGGGGGGCATCGAGACCCAGTACTTC,CSVGSGGIETQYF
TRBJ1-1,TRBV12-3/TRBV12-4,-,-,TGTGCCAGCAGTAGACAGCCCCGCGTGAAAGCTTTCTTT,CASSRQPRVKAFF